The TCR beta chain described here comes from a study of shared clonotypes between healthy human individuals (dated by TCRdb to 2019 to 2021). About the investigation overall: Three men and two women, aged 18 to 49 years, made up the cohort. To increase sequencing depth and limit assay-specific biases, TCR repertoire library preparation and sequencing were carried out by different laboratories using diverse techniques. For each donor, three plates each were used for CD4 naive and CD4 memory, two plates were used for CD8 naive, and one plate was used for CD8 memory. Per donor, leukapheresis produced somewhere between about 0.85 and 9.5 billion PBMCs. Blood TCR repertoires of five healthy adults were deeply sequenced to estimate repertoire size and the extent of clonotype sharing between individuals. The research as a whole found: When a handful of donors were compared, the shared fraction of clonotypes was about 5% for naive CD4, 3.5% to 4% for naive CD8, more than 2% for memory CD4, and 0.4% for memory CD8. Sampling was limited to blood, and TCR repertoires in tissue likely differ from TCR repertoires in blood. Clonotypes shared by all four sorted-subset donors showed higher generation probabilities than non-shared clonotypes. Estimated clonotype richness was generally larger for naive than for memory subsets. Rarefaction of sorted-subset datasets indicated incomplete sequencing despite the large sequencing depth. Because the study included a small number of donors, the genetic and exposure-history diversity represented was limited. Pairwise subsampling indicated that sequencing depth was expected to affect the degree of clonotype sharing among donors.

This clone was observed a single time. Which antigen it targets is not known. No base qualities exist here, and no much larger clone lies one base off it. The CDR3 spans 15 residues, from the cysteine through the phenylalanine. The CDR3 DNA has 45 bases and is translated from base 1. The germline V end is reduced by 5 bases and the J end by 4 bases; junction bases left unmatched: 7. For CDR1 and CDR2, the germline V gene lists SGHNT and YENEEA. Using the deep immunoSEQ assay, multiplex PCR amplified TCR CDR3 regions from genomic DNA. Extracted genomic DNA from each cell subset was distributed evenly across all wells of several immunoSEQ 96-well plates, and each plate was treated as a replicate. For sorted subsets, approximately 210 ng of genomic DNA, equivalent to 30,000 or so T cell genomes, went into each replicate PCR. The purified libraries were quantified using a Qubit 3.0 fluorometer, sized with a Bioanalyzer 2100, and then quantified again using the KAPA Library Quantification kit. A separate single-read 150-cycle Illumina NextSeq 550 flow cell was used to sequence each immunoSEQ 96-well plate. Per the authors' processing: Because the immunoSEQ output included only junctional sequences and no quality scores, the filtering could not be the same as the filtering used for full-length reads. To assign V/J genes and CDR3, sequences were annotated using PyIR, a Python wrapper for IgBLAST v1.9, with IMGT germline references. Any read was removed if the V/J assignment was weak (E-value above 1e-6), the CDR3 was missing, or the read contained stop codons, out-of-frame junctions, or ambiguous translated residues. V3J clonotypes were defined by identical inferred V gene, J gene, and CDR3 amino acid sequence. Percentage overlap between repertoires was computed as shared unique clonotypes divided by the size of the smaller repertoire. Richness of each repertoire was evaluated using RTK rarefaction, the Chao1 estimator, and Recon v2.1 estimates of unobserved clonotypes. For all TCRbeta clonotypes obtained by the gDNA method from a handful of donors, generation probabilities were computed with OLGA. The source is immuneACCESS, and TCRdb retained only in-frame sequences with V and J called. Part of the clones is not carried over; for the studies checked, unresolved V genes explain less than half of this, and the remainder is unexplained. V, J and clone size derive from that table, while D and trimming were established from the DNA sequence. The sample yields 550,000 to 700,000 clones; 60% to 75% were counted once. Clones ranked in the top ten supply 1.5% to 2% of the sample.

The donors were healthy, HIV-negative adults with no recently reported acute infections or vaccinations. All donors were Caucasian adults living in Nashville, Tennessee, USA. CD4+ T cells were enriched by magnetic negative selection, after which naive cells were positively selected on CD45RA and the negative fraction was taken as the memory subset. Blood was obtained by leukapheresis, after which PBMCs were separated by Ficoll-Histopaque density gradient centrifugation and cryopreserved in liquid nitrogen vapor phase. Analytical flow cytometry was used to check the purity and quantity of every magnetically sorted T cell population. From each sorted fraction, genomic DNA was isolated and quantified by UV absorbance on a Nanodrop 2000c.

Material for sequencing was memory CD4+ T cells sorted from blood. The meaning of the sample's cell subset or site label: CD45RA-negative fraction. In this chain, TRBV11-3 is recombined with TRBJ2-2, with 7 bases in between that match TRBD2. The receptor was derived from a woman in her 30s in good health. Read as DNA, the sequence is TGTGCCAGCAGCCCGCACGGGGAGGGCACCGGGGAGCTGTTTTTT. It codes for CASSPHGEGTGELFF. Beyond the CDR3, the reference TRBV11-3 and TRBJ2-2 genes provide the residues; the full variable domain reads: EAGVVQSPRYKIIEKKQPVAFWCNPISGHNTLYWYLQNLGQGPELLIRYENEEAVDDSQLPKDRFSAERLKGVDSTLKIQPAELGDSAVYLCASSPHGEGTGELFFGEGSRLTVL.